This T cell receptor (beta chain) comes out of a study of T cell responses to AZD1222 COVID-19 vaccine. Clones were read by immunoSEQ multiplex PCR, and TCRdb kept only the in-frame ones, dropping some. Of approximately 150,000 clones listed, roughly 86% are singletons. Germline CDR1 reads SGHVS; CDR2 reads FQNEAQ. After removal of 6 bases from V and 6 bases from J, the junction contained 6 bases not matched to a gene. The CDR3 sequence is 15 residues long. This clone was picked up a small number of times. The gene calls are TRBV7-8 and TRBJ2-2; 11 bases map to TRBD2. Sample: peripheral blood, taken 28 days after the second AZD1222 dose. This TCR came from an adult who received the AZD1222 COVID-19 vaccine. The CDR3 sequence is CASRGLAGGAGELFF. The CDR3 DNA is TGTGCCAGCAGAGGCCTAGCGGGGGGAGCCGGGGAGCTGTTTTTT.